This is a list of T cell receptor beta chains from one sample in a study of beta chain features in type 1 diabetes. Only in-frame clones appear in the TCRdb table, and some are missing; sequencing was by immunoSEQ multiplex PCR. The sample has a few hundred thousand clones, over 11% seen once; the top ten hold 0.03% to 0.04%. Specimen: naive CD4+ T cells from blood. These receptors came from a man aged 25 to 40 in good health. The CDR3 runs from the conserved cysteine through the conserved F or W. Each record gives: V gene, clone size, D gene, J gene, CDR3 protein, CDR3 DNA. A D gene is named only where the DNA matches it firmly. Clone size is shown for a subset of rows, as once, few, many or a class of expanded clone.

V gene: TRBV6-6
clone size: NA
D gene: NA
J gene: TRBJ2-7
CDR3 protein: CASSYSKGYEQYF
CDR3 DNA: TGTGCCAGCAGTTACTCGAAGGGGTACGAGCAGTACTTC

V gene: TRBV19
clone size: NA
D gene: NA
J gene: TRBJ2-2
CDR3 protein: CASSPQSTGELFF
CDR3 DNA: TGTGCCAGTAGTCCACAGAGCACCGGGGAGCTGTTTTTT

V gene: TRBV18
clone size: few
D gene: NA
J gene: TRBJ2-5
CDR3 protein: CASSPRLAAGPQETQYF
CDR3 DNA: TGTGCCAGCTCACCAAGGCTTGCCGCGGGTCCACAAGAGACCCAGTACTTC

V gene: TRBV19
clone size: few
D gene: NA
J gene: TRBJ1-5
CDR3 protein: CASSLPMSRSNQPQHF
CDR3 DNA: TGTGCCAGTAGTCTCCCCATGAGCCGAAGCAATCAGCCCCAGCATTTT

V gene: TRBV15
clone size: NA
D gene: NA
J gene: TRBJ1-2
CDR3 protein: CATSRDRGAYGYTF
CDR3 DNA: TGTGCCACCAGCAGAGATCGCGGGGCGTATGGCTACACCTTC

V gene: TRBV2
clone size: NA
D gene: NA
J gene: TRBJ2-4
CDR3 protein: CASSARQNLAKNIQYF
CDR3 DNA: TGTGCCAGCAGTGCGAGGCAGAACTTAGCCAAAAACATTCAGTACTTC

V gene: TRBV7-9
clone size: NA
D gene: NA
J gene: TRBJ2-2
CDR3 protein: CASSLESTAGELFF
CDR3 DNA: TGTGCCAGCAGCTTAGAAAGCACGGCCGGGGAGCTGTTTTTT

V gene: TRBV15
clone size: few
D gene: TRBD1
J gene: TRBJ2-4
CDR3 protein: CATSRDIGQGVNIQYF
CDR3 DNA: TGTGCCACCAGCAGAGATATTGGACAGGGCGTGAACATTCAGTACTTC

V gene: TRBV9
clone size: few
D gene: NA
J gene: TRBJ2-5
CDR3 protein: CASSGGTFQRETQYF
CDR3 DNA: TGTGCCAGCAGCGGAGGGACTTTCCAGCGAGAGACCCAGTACTTC

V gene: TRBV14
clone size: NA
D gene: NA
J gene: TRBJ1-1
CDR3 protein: CASSHSRLNTEAFF
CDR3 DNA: TGTGCCAGCAGCCACAGCAGACTGAACACTGAAGCTTTCTTT

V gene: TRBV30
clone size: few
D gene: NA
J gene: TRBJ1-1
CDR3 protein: CAWTRPTEAFF
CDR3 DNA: TGTGCCTGGACCCGCCCCACTGAAGCTTTCTTT

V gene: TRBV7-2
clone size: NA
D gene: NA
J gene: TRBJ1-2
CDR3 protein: CASSYRIWGVVYGYTF
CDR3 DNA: TGTGCCAGCAGCTACCGAATTTGGGGGGTAGTCTATGGCTACACCTTC

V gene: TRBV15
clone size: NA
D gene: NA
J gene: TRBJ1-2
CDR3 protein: CATSRDQGRYGYTF
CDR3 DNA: TGTGCCACCAGCAGAGATCAGGGGCGCTATGGCTACACCTTC

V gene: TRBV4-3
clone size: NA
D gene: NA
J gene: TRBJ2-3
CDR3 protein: CASSQGWEDTQYF
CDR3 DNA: TGCGCCAGCAGCCAAGGGTGGGAAGATACGCAGTATTTT

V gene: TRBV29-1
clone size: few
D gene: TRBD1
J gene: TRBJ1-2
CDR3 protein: CSAGTGLIYGYTF
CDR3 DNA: TGCAGCGCCGGGACAGGGTTGATCTATGGCTACACCTTC

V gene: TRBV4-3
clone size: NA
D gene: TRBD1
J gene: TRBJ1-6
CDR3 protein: CASSQETGGYNSPLHF
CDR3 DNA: TGCGCCAGCAGCCAAGAGACAGGGGGATATAATTCACCCCTCCACTTT

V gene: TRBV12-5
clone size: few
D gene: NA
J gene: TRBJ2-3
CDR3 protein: CASGRDLSTDTQYF
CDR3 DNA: TGTGCTAGTGGCCGGGACCTAAGCACAGATACGCAGTATTTT

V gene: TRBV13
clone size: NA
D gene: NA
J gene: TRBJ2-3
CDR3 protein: CASSLVPASTDTQYF
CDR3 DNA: TGTGCCAGCAGCTTAGTACCAGCTAGCACAGATACGCAGTATTTT

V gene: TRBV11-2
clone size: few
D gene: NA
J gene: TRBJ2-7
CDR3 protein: CASSRQYSYEQYF
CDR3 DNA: TGTGCCAGCAGCCGACAGTACTCCTACGAGCAGTACTTC

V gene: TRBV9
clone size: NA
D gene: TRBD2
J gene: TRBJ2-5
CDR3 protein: CASSETSGGSYQETQYF
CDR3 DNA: TGTGCCAGCAGCGAAACTAGCGGGGGCTCGTACCAAGAGACCCAGTACTTC

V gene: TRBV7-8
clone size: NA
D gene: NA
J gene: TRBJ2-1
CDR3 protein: CASIPVGLTRLNEQFF
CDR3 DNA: TGTGCCAGCATCCCCGTAGGCCTTACGAGACTCAATGAGCAGTTCTTC

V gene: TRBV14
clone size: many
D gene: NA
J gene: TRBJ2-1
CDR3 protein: CASSQEVYNEQFF
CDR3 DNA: TGTGCCAGCAGCCAAGAAGTCTACAATGAGCAGTTCTTC

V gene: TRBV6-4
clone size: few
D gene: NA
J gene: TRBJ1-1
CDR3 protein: CASSDRESTEAFF
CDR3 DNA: TGTGCCAGCAGTGACAGAGAGTCCACTGAAGCTTTCTTT